This entry lists 13 T cell receptor beta chains sequenced from one sample in a study of T-cell reconstitution after alpha-beta-depleted transplantation in children (dated by TCRdb to the mid-2010s). The label giving this sample's treatment or condition can be read as: allogeneic hematopoietic cell transplantation with graft depleted of TCRalphabeta T cells and CD19 B cells. Libraries were constructed by PCR. Sequencer: Illumina HiSeq 2500. To normalize quantification of the TCRbeta repertoire, the TCR libraries were built with molecular barcoding that relied on unique molecular identifiers. Through fastp at Q25 and MiXCR, TCRdb rebuilt clones from the public reads, retaining in-frame beta chains. Identical CDR3 proteins give one entry, which carries the most common genes and DNA. This sample has around 800,000 distinct CDR3 sequences in its table, and about 15% of those were observed once. Of the sample, roughly 4.8% falls within the top ten clones.

Sample: PBMCs, mostly from graft donor cells, taken 360 days after TCRalphabeta/CD19-depleted stem cell transplant. These TCRs come from a male patient younger than 18 who had a stem cell transplant for acute lymphoblastic leukemia, so the T cells may come from the graft donor.

CDR3 protein: CASRHPGQSYEQYF. The CDR3, as DNA: TGTGCCAGCAGACACCCGGGACAGTCCTACGAGCAGTACTTC. The V gene is TRBV5-5, the J gene TRBJ2-7, with TRBD1 matching 7 bases. Germline V lookup: CDR1 SGHKS, CDR2 YYEKEE (reference sequence). CDR3 length: 14 amino acids. Trimming cost V 5 bases and J 1 base; bases outside gene matches: 6.

This clonotype was counted between two and nine times. The chain couples TRBV20-1 to TRBJ2-1; 10 bases agree with TRBD2. The CDR3 is 14 amino acids. Germline CDR1 and CDR2: DFQATT and SNEGSKA (reference sequence). V trimming: 0 bases; J trimming: 10 bases; junction bases outside the gene matches: 6. DNA of the CDR3: TGCAGTGCTAGAGAGGCTAGCGGGAGAGGCGAGCAGTTCTTC. The encoded protein is CSAREASGRGEQFF.

V gene TRBV15 combines with J gene TRBJ1-2, with a possible D match to TRBD1 (5 bases). Trimming shortened V by 0 bases and J by 7 bases, and 12 bases separated the two germline ends. CDR1 LNHNV and CDR2 YYDKDF come from the germline V gene (reference sequence). CDR3 size: 14 residues. CDR3 amino acids: CATSRDHGTPGYTF. Here the CDR3 DNA reads TGTGCCACCAGCAGAGATCATGGGACGCCTGGCTACACCTTC.

The chain is built from TRBV5-1 and TRBJ2-7; 8 bases line up with TRBD2. The CDR3 extends over 16 amino acids. V lost 0 bases, J lost 3 bases, and 8 bases stayed unmatched. Germline CDR1 and CDR2: SGHRS and YFSETQ. CDR3 nucleotide sequence: TGCGCCAGCAGCTTGGAGGTGAGCGGGAGCATCTACGAGCAGTACTTC. As protein: CASSLEVSGSIYEQYF.

This clonotype was picked up many times. V and J are TRBV29-1 and TRBJ2-3; the match to TRBD1 covers 7 bases. The junction had 15 bases not matched to a gene; V was cut back by 5 bases and J by 4 bases. CDR3 length equals 16 residues. CDR1 and CDR2 (germline): SQVTM, ANQGSEA. CDR3 bases: TGCAGCGTTAGGGGACAGTTTTCCCAAAGGCCAGATACGCAGTATTTT. Translation: CSVRGQFSQRPDTQYF.

V usage is TRBV10-2 and J usage is TRBJ2-2; 13 bases map to TRBD2. J lost 6 bases, V lost 5 bases, and 9 bases had no gene match. CDR3 length: 17 residues. CDR1 and CDR2 from the germline V gene are WSHSY and SAAADI. The CDR3 DNA reads as TGCGCCAGCAGTTTGACCGGGACTAGCGGGATCTCCGGGGAGCTGTTTTTT. As protein: CASSLTGTSGISGELFF.

The chain couples TRBV12-3 or TRBV12-4 to TRBJ1-1; tentative D call: TRBD1 (5 bases). Trimming cost V 3 bases and J 4 bases, with 9 bases left between them. The CDR3 has 13 amino acids. The CDR3 DNA sequence: TGTGCCAGCAGTTTCGGGGGAATCACTGAAGCTTTCTTT. This sequence encodes CASSFGGITEAFF.

This clonotype has just a few counts. This chain links TRBV27 with TRBJ2-7; 7 nucleotides agree with TRBD2. This CDR3 comprises 15 residues. CDR1 and CDR2 from the germline V gene are MNHEY and SMNVEV (reference sequence). The junction had 6 bases not matched to a gene; V was cut back by 4 bases and J by 0 bases. CDR3 protein: CASSSWEGSSYEQYF. DNA of the CDR3: TGTGCCAGCAGTTCTTGGGAGGGGAGCTCCTACGAGCAGTACTTC.

This clonotype was seen more than once but under ten times. This rearrangement joins TRBV7-9 to TRBJ2-7; 9 bases agree with TRBD1. The CDR3 loop spans 15 amino acids. The V and J ends lost 4 bases and 6 bases, in that order; junction bases with no gene match: 10. Germline V gene lookup returns CDR1 SEHNR and CDR2 FQNEAQ (reference sequence). The CDR3 here is CASSSPGTGPSEQYF. The CDR3 bases are TGTGCCAGCAGCTCCCCCGGGACAGGGCCAAGCGAGCAGTACTTC.

In its sample, this clonotype was seen a few times. The chain is built from TRBV29-1 and TRBJ2-1; 13 bases are shared with TRBD2. This CDR3 contains 13 residues. CDR1 and CDR2 (germline): SQVTM, ANQGSEA. V lost 6 bases, J lost 9 bases, and 5 bases stayed unmatched. The CDR3 sequence: CSVGLAGAAEQFF. Written as DNA, the CDR3 is TGCAGCGTCGGACTAGCGGGAGCTGCTGAGCAGTTCTTC.

The chain recombines TRBV20-1 with TRBJ2-7; no clear D. Germline V lookup: CDR1 DFQATT, CDR2 SNEGSKA (reference sequence). V lost 3 bases and J lost 7, with 13 bases in between. This CDR3 has 12 amino acids. The CDR3 DNA follows: TGCAGTGCTAGGGGCTCGGCCCTTGAGCAGTACTTC. This sequence encodes CSARGSALEQYF.

V and J are TRBV4-1 and TRBJ2-3, with 9 bases aligning to TRBD2. V lost 0 bases and J lost 5; bases outside the gene matches: 18. The CDR3 runs 20 residues. Germline CDR1 MGHRA, CDR2 YSYEKL. CDR3 sequence: CASSQDLAPLSGRPGDTQYF. CDR3 nucleotide sequence: TGCGCCAGCAGCCAAGACCTCGCTCCTCTTAGCGGGAGACCCGGAGATACGCAGTATTTT.

This clonotype was seen at least ten times. The chain recombines TRBV29-1 with TRBJ2-3, with D maybe TRBD2 (5 bases). The CDR3 has 11 residues. V lost 6 bases to trimming and J lost 6 bases, with 10 bases between them. Germline-derived CDR1 and CDR2 are SQVTM and ANQGSEA. The CDR3 region is CSVFGLDTQYF. CDR3 coding DNA: TGCAGCGTCTTCGGACTGGATACGCAGTATTTT.